Reported below is one T cell receptor delta chain. TCRdb ran CATT on the reads. This sample has over 3,000 delta-chain clones, with less than 11% found just once. Germline V gene data show CDR1 as GEAIGNYY and CDR2 as EKD. CDR3 length: 19 residues. V was pared by 0 bases and J by 0 bases, with 4 bases of the junction left unmatched. The source of the sample is a study of gamma-delta chains in newborns, infants, children. As for the study in general: Microbial exposure reportedly drives polyclonal innate γδ T cell expansion after birth.

The TCR was taken from a child who was a newborn, infant or young child, either healthy, febrile or measles-vaccinated (not recorded which). The sequencing sample was made of blood. The chain combines TRDV2 with TRDJ3; 10 bases agree with TRDD3. TCRdb leaves out the J gene; it was filled in here by matching the DNA to germline. CDR3 sequence reads: CACDTGGDTTSWDTRQMFF. In DNA, the CDR3 is TGTGCCTGTGACACCGGGGGGGATACGACCTCCTGGGACACCCGACAGATGTTTTTC.